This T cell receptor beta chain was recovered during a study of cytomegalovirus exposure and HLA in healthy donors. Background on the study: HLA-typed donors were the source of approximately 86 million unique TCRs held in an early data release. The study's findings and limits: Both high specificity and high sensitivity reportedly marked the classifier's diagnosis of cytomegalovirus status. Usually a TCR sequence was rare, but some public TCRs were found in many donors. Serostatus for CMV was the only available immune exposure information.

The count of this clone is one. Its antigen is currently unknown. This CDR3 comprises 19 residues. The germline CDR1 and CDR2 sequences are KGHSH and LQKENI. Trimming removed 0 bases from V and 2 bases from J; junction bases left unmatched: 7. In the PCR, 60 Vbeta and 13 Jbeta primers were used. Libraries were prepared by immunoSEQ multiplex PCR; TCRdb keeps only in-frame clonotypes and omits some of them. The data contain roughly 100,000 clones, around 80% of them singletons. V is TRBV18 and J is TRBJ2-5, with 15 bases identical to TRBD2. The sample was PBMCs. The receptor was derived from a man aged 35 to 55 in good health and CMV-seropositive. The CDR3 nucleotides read TGTGCCAGCTCACCACCCCCCGGGACTAGCGGGGGGCCACAAGAGACCCAGTACTTC. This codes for CASSPPPGTSGGPQETQYF.